This T cell receptor beta chain was sequenced for a study of T cells after yellow fever vaccination. Universal primer sites and UMIs were introduced during 5'RACE template-switching synthesis of TCR cDNA. Via MiXCR, TCRdb re-called the 5' RACE reads, giving one row per CDR3 protein. The sample records 500,000 to 550,000 distinct CDR3 sequences, 21% being singletons. Study conclusions and caveats: Booster samples showed a return of most primary-vaccination clones (about 97% CD4, 88% CD8). FACS-sorted repertoires might harbor abundant contaminating clonotypes from the bulk population.

Comments on this clonotype: Its specificity is unknown.

V lost 6 bases and J lost 6, with 13 bases in between. The V gene's germline CDR1 is LNHDA and CDR2 SQIVND (reference sequence). There are 13 residues in the CDR3. The rearrangement joins TRBV19 to TRBJ2-3; D is perhaps TRBD1 (5 bases). This receptor was identified in a man younger than 30 who received the YFV17D yellow fever vaccine. This specimen was PBMCs, taken about 21 days after the first yellow fever vaccination. CDR3 in DNA: TGTGCCAGTAGAACAGGATTCGGTGATACGCAGTATTTT. Protein product: CASRTGFGDTQYF.